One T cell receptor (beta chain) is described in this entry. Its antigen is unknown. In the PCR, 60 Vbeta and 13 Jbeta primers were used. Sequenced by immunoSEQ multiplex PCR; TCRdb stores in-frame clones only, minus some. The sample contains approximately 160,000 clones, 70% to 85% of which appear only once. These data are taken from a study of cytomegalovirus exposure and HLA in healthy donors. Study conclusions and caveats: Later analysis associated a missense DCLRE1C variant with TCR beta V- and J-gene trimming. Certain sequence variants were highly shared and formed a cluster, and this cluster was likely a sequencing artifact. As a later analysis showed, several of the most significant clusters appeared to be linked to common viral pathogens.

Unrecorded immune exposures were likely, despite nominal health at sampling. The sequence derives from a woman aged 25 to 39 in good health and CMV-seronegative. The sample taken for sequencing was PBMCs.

CDR3 in amino acids: CASSQEGGLAALLYEQFF. DNA for the CDR3: TGCGCCAGCAGCCAAGAGGGAGGACTAGCGGCCCTGTTGTATGAGCAGTTCTTC. The V gene is TRBV4-1, the J gene TRBJ2-1, with TRBD2 matching 10 bases. Trimming took 0 bases from V and 8 from J; bases not matched to a gene: 13. This CDR3 has 18 residues. The germline CDR1 and CDR2 sequences are MGHRA and YSYEKL.